The sequence of this T cell receptor (beta chain) was determined in a study of T cells in tuberculosis. General observations from the study: Cases with active tuberculosis were adults, while controls were adolescents.

Concerning this clone itself: Its matching antigen is unknown.

Germline V gives CDR1 MNHNS, CDR2 SASEGT. V dropped 6 bases and J dropped 0 bases, with 12 bases sitting between them. The length of the CDR3 is 15 residues. Clones were read by immunoSEQ multiplex PCR, and TCRdb kept only the in-frame ones, dropping some. This table has about 20,000 clones, 85% to 90% appearing once. The origin of this receptor is a donor aged 10 to 29 with latent tuberculosis or without tuberculosis infection. Input material: PBMCs. The rearrangement links TRBV6-1 to TRBJ2-1, with D tentatively TRBD1 (6 bases). The CDR3: CASRHRASSYNEQFF. For the CDR3, the DNA is TGTGCCAGCAGGCACAGGGCCAGCTCCTACAATGAGCAGTTCTTC.